This TCR beta chain was recorded in a study of T cell responses to AZD1222 COVID-19 vaccine (dated by TCRdb to the early 2020s). Broadly, across the study: TCR sequencing was performed for 233 trial participants, of whom about 200 were given two doses of AZD1222 and around 26 were given two doses of MenACWY control vaccine. Enrollment into the trials was organized by age into subgroups of 18-55, 56-69 and 70-plus years, and those subgroups contained roughly 140, 27 and 60 TCR-sequenced participants, respectively.

General study outcomes and caveats: Only a handful of AZD1222 recipients were SARS-CoV-2 seropositive at baseline, limiting conclusions about previously exposed vaccinees. Epitopes outside the regions mutated in the B.1.351 and B.1.1.7 variants were reportedly recognized by nearly half of the unique spike-specific TCRs. The 56-69-year group was small, and its depth increase did not reach significance, likely because of low power. A significant rise in spike-specific TCR breadth and depth was observed after two AZD1222 doses relative to day 0 and relative to MenACWY recipients. The whole spike protein was spanned by vaccine-associated CD4 TCRs, and dominant responses were seen in regions 160-218 and 743-854. Participants were mostly white British, with more females than males. The authors suggested clonal diversity may have been underestimated. No day 14 peak-response samples were available, so repertoires were characterized only after the peak T cell response.

The CDR3 regions of human TCRbeta chains were analyzed by immunosequencing. In the authors' own workflow: TCRs in the repertoires were matched against a reference library of SARS-CoV-2-specific TCRs that had been generated with the MIRA antigen-specificity platform. Breadth meant the fraction of unique TCRs that were SARS-CoV-2-associated, whereas depth meant the fraction of total T cells that were SARS-CoV-2-associated. Using the MIRA data, each spike-specific TCR was mapped to the spike region that the TCR reacts to and placed in a CD4 or CD8 class. Log10-transformed breadth and depth values were compared by one-way ANOVA with Sidak's multiple comparisons tests. The table comes from immuneACCESS by way of TCRdb, which keeps in-frame sequences with V and J called. Part of the clones is missing from these tables; in studies checked, under half for an unresolved V gene and the rest for unknown reasons. The DNA gave D and trimming, while V, J and clone size come from that table. The sample table holds 150,000 or so clones, of which around 93% were seen once. The biggest ten clones account for approximately 3.8% of the sample.

Remarks on this clone: Its antigen is still unknown. No much larger clone exists at a distance of one base, and base qualities are not known.

The time point label, as the study defines it: about 28 days (+/-7) after the second vaccine dose. AZD1222 recipients given second doses at about 4 weeks or at about 12 weeks were pooled, since spike-specific TCR depth and breadth were not found to differ between the two schedules. Vaccinee samples came from UK trials COV001 and COV002, including a single-blind randomized controlled phase 2/3 trial of AZD1222 (ChAdOx1 nCoV-19) in healthy adults. Trial participant PBMC samples were collected at day 0 and day 28 after the second dose for TCRbeta chain sequencing. According to the germline V gene (reference sequence), CDR1 reads SEHNR and CDR2 reads FQNEAQ. Reading from cysteine to phenylalanine, the CDR3 counts 16 amino acids. Just CDR3 DNA is preserved here, 48 bases in frame from base 1. V has 6 bases trimmed and J has 3 bases trimmed; junction bases matching no gene number 6.

The TCR originated in an adult who received the AZD1222 COVID-19 vaccine. The sequenced sample was peripheral blood, obtained 28 days after the second AZD1222 dose. Recombination linked TRBV7-9 to TRBJ2-1; TRBD2 lines up with 12 middle nucleotides. The DNA is TGTGCCAGCAGTCCAACTAGCGGGAGGTTCTACAATGAGCAGTTCTTC. Its protein is CASSPTSGRFYNEQFF.